This record concerns one TCR beta chain sequence. The germline gene is not matched at one end of the junction; a read error may be the cause. The data derive from a study of blood T cells in healthy people across ages. The CDR3 is made up of 13 amino acids. CDR1 and CDR2 from the germline V gene are DFQATT and SNEGSKA (reference sequence). There were healthy Caucasian individuals from Russia, aged roughly 6 to 100, serving as donors. With a J-beta primer mix and a sample-barcoded 5' primer, a second PCR ran 7 to 11 cycles. MiXCR, applied by TCRdb to the 5' RACE reads, yields one record per CDR3 protein. The table records 660,000 or so distinct CDR3 sequences, roughly 53% of them present only once.

This clonotype was sampled from a man in his sixties in good health. The chain combines TRBV20-1 with TRBJ2-4, with TRBD1 matching over 7 bases. Material for sequencing was blood. CDR3 in DNA: TGCAGTGCCAGAGACTGGGACAGAAACATTCAGTACTTC. Protein: CSARDWDRNIQYF.